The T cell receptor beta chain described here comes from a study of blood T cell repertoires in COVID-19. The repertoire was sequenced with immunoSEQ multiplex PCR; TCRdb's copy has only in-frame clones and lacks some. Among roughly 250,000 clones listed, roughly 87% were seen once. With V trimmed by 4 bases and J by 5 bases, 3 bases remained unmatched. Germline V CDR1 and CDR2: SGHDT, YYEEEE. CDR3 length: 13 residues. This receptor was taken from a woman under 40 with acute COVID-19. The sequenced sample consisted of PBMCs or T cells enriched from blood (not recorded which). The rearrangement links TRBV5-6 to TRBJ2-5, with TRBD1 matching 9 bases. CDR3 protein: CASSRDRVETQYF. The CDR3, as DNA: TGTGCCAGCAGCCGGGACAGGGTGGAGACCCAGTACTTC.